The rows below give T cell receptor beta chains drawn from one sample of a study of blood T cell repertoires in COVID-19. TCRdb's copy holds only in-frame clones and misses some; the assay was immunoSEQ multiplex PCR. The sample records about 130,000 clones, roughly four fifths being singletons. The sample was peripheral blood. These receptors all stem from an elderly woman with acute or convalescent COVID-19. Both conserved end residues are part of each CDR3. The D gene is left open where the match is weak. The listing skips clone size in some rows; elsewhere it reads once, few, many or a size class.

size	D	J	V	CDR3	DNA
few	TRBD1	TRBJ1-2	TRBV19	CASSRDRDLNYGYTF	TGTGCCAGTTCCCGGGACAGAGATCTCAACTATGGCTACACCTTC
NA	NA	TRBJ2-7	TRBV5-1	CASSAEGTRGEQYF	TGCGCCAGCAGCGCGGAAGGAACACGGGGAGAGCAGTACTTC
NA	TRBD1	TRBJ1-2	TRBV9	CASSLSRDRGGGGYTF	TGTGCCAGCAGCCTCTCGCGGGACAGGGGCGGGGGTGGCTACACCTTC
NA	NA	TRBJ2-1	TRBV10-3	CAISGGGASYNEQFF	TGTGCCATCAGTGGGGGGGGCGCGTCCTACAATGAGCAGTTCTTC
once	NA	TRBJ1-5	TRBV12-5	CASGSPGQEEYQPQHF	TGTGCTAGTGGTTCTCCCGGCCAGGAGGAGTATCAGCCCCAGCATTTT
once	NA	TRBJ2-1	TRBV11-2	CASSLQYNEQFF	TGTGCCAGCAGCTTACAATACAATGAGCAGTTCTTC
NA	NA	TRBJ2-7	TRBV10-1	CASSDRGNYEQYF	TGCGCCAGCAGTGATAGGGGGAACTACGAGCAGTACTTC
few	NA	TRBJ1-5	TRBV4-2	CASSQDTGRGGNQPQHF	TGTGCCAGCAGCCAGGATACAGGGAGGGGAGGCAATCAGCCCCAGCATTTT
NA	NA	TRBJ2-3	TRBV7-2	CASSPDSLGTDTQYF	TGTGCCAGCAGCCCCGATAGCCTTGGGACAGATACGCAGTATTTT
few	TRBD1	TRBJ1-2	TRBV3-1/TRBV3-2	CASSRKVAGGRPSYGYTF	TGTGCCAGCAGCCGTAAGGTGGCAGGGGGTCGACCTAGCTATGGCTACACCTTC
NA	NA	TRBJ1-1	TRBV10-1	CASSDGQGLTEAFF	TGCGCCAGCAGTGATGGGCAGGGGCTGACTGAAGCTTTCTTT
few	NA	TRBJ1-5	TRBV6-1	CASSEGGQSNQPQHF	TGTGCCAGCAGTGAAGGAGGGCAGAGCAATCAGCCCCAGCATTTT
NA	NA	TRBJ2-7	TRBV28	CASTFGGQIAYEQYF	TGTGCCAGCACCTTCGGGGGGCAGATCGCCTACGAGCAGTACTTC
NA	NA	TRBJ1-1	TRBV3-1/TRBV3-2	CASSLGQKNYEAFF	TGTGCCAGCAGCCTGGGTCAAAAAAACTATGAAGCTTTCTTT
NA	TRBD1	TRBJ1-2	TRBV28	CASSSVGTDYGYTF	TGTGCCAGCAGTTCCGTAGGGACAGACTATGGCTACACCTTC
NA	NA	TRBJ2-1	TRBV27	CASSSNPSYNEQFF	TGTGCCAGCAGTTCCAACCCCAGCTACAATGAGCAGTTCTTC
NA	TRBD2	TRBJ2-3	TRBV7-2	CASSLSWRGGARTDTQYF	TGTGCCAGCAGCTTAAGTTGGCGGGGGGGCGCCCGCACAGATACGCAGTATTTT
NA	NA	TRBJ1-5	TRBV12-3/TRBV12-4	CASRHRDGQPQHF	TGTGCCAGCAGGCACAGGGACGGACAGCCCCAGCATTTT
NA	NA	TRBJ1-2	TRBV29-1	CSVEYTLLSGYTF	TGCAGCGTTGAGTATACGCTCCTATCTGGCTACACCTTC
NA	TRBD1	TRBJ1-5	TRBV5-6	CASSSNVQGNQPQHF	TGTGCCAGCAGCTCCAACGTACAGGGGAATCAGCCCCAGCATTTT
NA	TRBD1	TRBJ2-6	TRBV18	CASSPDRSSGANVLTF	TGTGCCAGCTCACCGGACAGGAGCTCTGGGGCCAACGTCCTGACTTTC
few	NA	TRBJ1-5	TRBV7-9	CASSSSGGLSNQPQHF	TGTGCCAGCAGCTCGTCGGGGGGATTATCGAATCAGCCCCAGCATTTT